This T cell receptor (beta chain) was identified during a study of shared clonotypes between healthy human individuals. Turning to the study itself: Per donor, three plates held CD4 naive cells, three held CD4 memory, two held CD8 naive and one held CD8 memory.

Sequencing was performed with immunoSEQ multiplex PCR; in TCRdb, only in-frame clones are kept and a portion is missing. The sample records over 400,000 clones, approximately 95% being singletons. In the CD4+ fraction, cells were divided into CD45RA+ naive and CD45RA-negative memory subsets. Per the germline V gene, CDR1 is MNHNS and CDR2 is SASEGT. The CDR3 is 11 amino acids. Between the trimmed V and J ends, which lost 4 bases and 14 bases, there was a span of 9 bases. The chain combines TRBV6-1 with TRBJ1-6; D gene unclear. This TCR came from a woman aged 25 to 39 in good health. The sequencing input was naive CD4+ T cells sorted from blood. Described subset: CD45RA+ positively selected. CDR3 sequence (DNA): TGTGCCAGCAGTGTGGCACCAACCCTCCACTTT. It yields the protein CASSVAPTLHF.